The rows below give T cell receptor beta chains drawn from one sample of a study of blood T cell repertoires in COVID-19. This table comes from immunoSEQ multiplex PCR, and its TCRdb copy is limited to in-frame clones, with some not included. This sample carries more than 85,000 clones, roughly 90% of them seen once, and the ten largest clones take roughly 0.88%. Source material: peripheral blood. The receptors come from a man in his 60s with acute or convalescent COVID-19. CDR3s include the opening cysteine and the closing phenylalanine or tryptophan. The order of the fields is CDR3 length, V gene, J gene, CDR3 protein.

cdr3_length: 13
v_call: TRBV6-4
j_call: TRBJ2-3
cdr3_aa: CASSEDSGDTQYF

cdr3_length: 16
v_call: TRBV11-2
j_call: TRBJ1-1
cdr3_aa: CASSFRGRGPVTEAFF

cdr3_length: 13
v_call: TRBV5-8
j_call: TRBJ1-2
cdr3_aa: CASSPTGDYGYTF

cdr3_length: 15
v_call: TRBV3-1/TRBV3-2
j_call: TRBJ2-3
cdr3_aa: CASSRQGALTDTQYF

cdr3_length: 15
v_call: TRBV6-6
j_call: TRBJ1-5
cdr3_aa: CASAPGQGLHQPQHF

cdr3_length: 17
v_call: TRBV10-3
j_call: TRBJ2-2
cdr3_aa: CAIPGLAGETNTGELFF

cdr3_length: 16
v_call: TRBV5-6
j_call: TRBJ1-2
cdr3_aa: CASSLDRGIFPGGYTF

cdr3_length: 16
v_call: TRBV24-1
j_call: TRBJ2-1
cdr3_aa: CATSDLYGGSYNEQFF

cdr3_length: 13
v_call: TRBV5-1
j_call: TRBJ2-7
cdr3_aa: CASSRSTGVEQYF

cdr3_length: 14
v_call: TRBV18
j_call: TRBJ1-2
cdr3_aa: CASWRTGGSYGYTF

cdr3_length: 17
v_call: TRBV5-1
j_call: TRBJ2-2
cdr3_aa: CASSEPGLAVNTGELFF

cdr3_length: 14
v_call: TRBV7-9
j_call: TRBJ2-1
cdr3_aa: CASIPAGDYNEQFF

cdr3_length: 19
v_call: TRBV28
j_call: TRBJ1-1
cdr3_aa: CASRRNYGGHPTGETEAFF

cdr3_length: 17
v_call: TRBV27
j_call: TRBJ1-5
cdr3_aa: CASTHKGGAKSNQPQHF

cdr3_length: 15
v_call: TRBV3-1/TRBV3-2
j_call: TRBJ1-2
cdr3_aa: CASSQDPRAYYGYTF

cdr3_length: 18
v_call: TRBV24-1
j_call: TRBJ2-1
cdr3_aa: CATSDPLGTGNGGGEQFF

cdr3_length: 15
v_call: TRBV19
j_call: TRBJ1-3
cdr3_aa: CASSRDREAGNTIYF

cdr3_length: 14
v_call: TRBV10-3
j_call: TRBJ1-2
cdr3_aa: CAISGTGVEYGYTF

cdr3_length: 16
v_call: TRBV11-2
j_call: TRBJ2-5
cdr3_aa: CASSLILAGGGETQYF

cdr3_length: 11
v_call: TRBV30
j_call: TRBJ2-7
cdr3_aa: CAWSIGQEQYF

cdr3_length: 12
v_call: TRBV28
j_call: TRBJ1-1
cdr3_aa: CASSLRETEAFF

cdr3_length: 13
v_call: TRBV6-5
j_call: TRBJ2-3
cdr3_aa: CATKPSLADTQYF

cdr3_length: 20
v_call: TRBV4-2
j_call: TRBJ2-3
cdr3_aa: CASSPLGAGGWATSTDTQYF

cdr3_length: 15
v_call: TRBV19
j_call: TRBJ1-5
cdr3_aa: CASSSTGGAGQPQHF

cdr3_length: 13
v_call: TRBV5-1
j_call: TRBJ2-7
cdr3_aa: CASSGQGAYEQYF

cdr3_length: 14
v_call: TRBV30
j_call: TRBJ2-2
cdr3_aa: CAWTSGSRTGELFF

cdr3_length: 15
v_call: TRBV21-1
j_call: TRBJ2-1
cdr3_aa: CASSKSSGTYCEQFF

cdr3_length: 15
v_call: TRBV7-3
j_call: TRBJ2-3
cdr3_aa: CASSLGSGSTDTQYF

cdr3_length: 16
v_call: TRBV10-3
j_call: TRBJ1-1
cdr3_aa: CAIRPGTGAIGTEAFF